This passage covers 18 T cell receptor beta chains from one sample sequenced in a study of metastatic and nonmetastatic thyroid tumors. Treatment of any kind had been given to no patient before thyroid surgery. TCRdb recomputed clones from the PCR reads via MiXCR. Here the sample spans roughly 93,000 clones, 9.5% to 15% being singletons. The sequencing sample was made of blood. Receptors were obtained from a female donor with papillary thyroid cancer or a benign thyroid nodule (not recorded which). Some clones in this sample may be carry-over from other donors' samples.

This clone was seen repeatedly, ten times or more. For the CDR3, the DNA is TGTGCCAGCAGCCTCGTGGGGTACTACGAGCAGTACTTC. This translates into CASSLVGYYEQYF. The chain couples TRBV7-2 to TRBJ2-7; the D is unclear. The germline V gene has CDR1 SGHTA and CDR2 FQGNSA. There are 13 residues in the CDR3. The V end lost 5 bases, the J end lost 3 bases, and 11 bases lay between the germline ends. The complete variable domain, with remaining parts taken from reference TRBV7-2 and TRBJ2-7, reads GAGVSQSPSNKVTEKGKDVELRCDPISGHTALYWYRQSLGQGLEFLIYFQGNSAPDKSGLPSDRFSAERTGGSVSTLTIQRTQQEDSAVYLCASSLVGYYEQYFGPGTRLTVT.

The sample holds a few counts of this clone. V usage is TRBV28 and J usage is TRBJ1-6; possibly TRBD1 for D (5 bases). Germline lookup yields CDR1 MDHEN and CDR2 SYDVKM. Trimming left V 3 bases short and J 5 bases short, with 11 bases between. The CDR3 loop spans 15 amino acids. Here the CDR3 DNA reads TGTGCCAGCAGTTTTTCGGGACTTAATAATTCACCCCTCCACTTT. Translation gives CASSFSGLNNSPLHF. The entire variable domain, with the rest obtained from reference TRBV28 and TRBJ1-6, is as follows: DVKVTQSSRYLVKRTGEKVFLECVQDMDHENMFWYRQDPGLGLRLIYFSYDVKMKEKGDIPEGYSVSREKKERFSLILESASTNQTSMYLCASSFSGLNNSPLHFGNGTRLTVT.

At least ten counts were recorded for this clone. The rearrangement links TRBV5-6 to TRBJ1-3; 8 bases align to TRBD1. With V trimmed by 6 bases and J by 2 bases, 7 bases remained unmatched. This CDR3 spans 15 amino acids. Germline V gives CDR1 SGHDT, CDR2 YYEEEE. CDR3 loop: CASNPADRAGNTIYF. CDR3 coding DNA: TGTGCCAGCAACCCCGCGGACAGGGCTGGAAACACCATATATTTT.

As regards this clone: Additional DNA sequences in this sample encode the identical CDR3. CDR3 nucleotides: TGTGCCACCAGCAGAGATCAAGGACAGAGGGACTCCTTCTCCTACAATGAGCAGTTCTTC. Its translation: CATSRDQGQRDSFSYNEQFF. J is TRBJ2-1 and V is TRBV15; tentatively, D is TRBD1 or TRBD2 (6 bases each). With 0 bases removed from V and 0 bases from J, the gap between germline ends came to 21 bases. Germline CDR1 is LNHNV and CDR2 is YYDKDF (reference sequence). The CDR3 totals 20 residues.

This clone has ten or more counts. The J gene is TRBJ1-4, the V gene TRBV20-1; the D gene is possibly TRBD1 (6 bases). This CDR3 spans 14 amino acids. V lost 0 bases, J lost 10 bases, and 15 bases lay in between. Germline lookup yields CDR1 DFQATT and CDR2 SNEGSKA (reference sequence). The CDR3 bases are TGCAGTGCTAGAGAACAGGGAGCTGTAGGAAAACTGTTTTTT. Residues: CSAREQGAVGKLFF.

There are many counts of this clone. The gene calls are TRBV19 and TRBJ1-1, with TRBD1 matching 7 bases. CDR1 LNHDA and CDR2 SQIVND come from the germline V gene (reference sequence). This CDR3 contains 13 residues. The V segment lost 4 bases and the J segment 2 bases; nucleotides outside the gene matches: 1. The CDR3 DNA follows: TGTGCCAGTAGTAGACAGGGCAACACTGAAGCTTTCTTT. It codes for CASSRQGNTEAFF.

This clone was detected many times. The chain has TRBV9 and TRBJ2-1; D may match TRBD1 or TRBD2 (6 bases each). The CDR3 runs 15 residues. The germline V gene has CDR1 SGDLS and CDR2 YYNGEE. V was shortened by 4 bases and J by 7 bases, with 18 bases between the two germline ends. The DNA of the CDR3 is TGTGCCAGCAGCATCTCTGCACAAGGGGGGAATGAGCAGTTCTTC. Protein product: CASSISAQGGNEQFF.

This clone was seen at least ten times. This sequence joins TRBV6-5 and TRBJ2-2; D is possibly TRBD1 or TRBD2 (5 bases each). V was trimmed by 4 bases and J by 3 bases, leaving 12 bases between them. Germline V lookup: CDR1 MNHEY, CDR2 SVGAGI. CDR3 length equals 15 residues. CDR3: CASSSRDGYTGELFF. DNA of the CDR3: TGTGCCAGCAGTTCCCGGGACGGATACACCGGGGAGCTGTTTTTT.

This clone was found a few times. A single base separates this from a much larger clone, so it may be a read error. This rearrangement joins TRBV7-9 to TRBJ2-1, with 7 bases matching TRBD1. CDR3 size: 12 residues. Germline V gene sequence: CDR1 SEHNR, CDR2 FQNEAQ (reference sequence). CDR3 sequence (DNA): TGTGCCAGCATCTTAAAGGGGCAGGGGGAGTTCTTC. This codes for CASILKGQGEFF.

In this sample, this clone turned up a few times. The V and J genes are TRBV28 and TRBJ2-1, with TRBD1 matching 11 bases. Per germline, CDR1 MDHEN and CDR2 SYDVKM. The V gene end was trimmed by 3 bases and the J gene end by 7 bases; junction bases not matched to a gene: 11. The CDR3 spans 17 residues. CDR3 loop: CASSFVDPGQGVNEQFF. The CDR3 nucleotides are TGTGCCAGCAGTTTCGTAGATCCGGGACAGGGGGTAAATGAGCAGTTCTTC.

A remark on this clone: A much larger clone differs by one base, so this may be a read error. The gene calls are TRBV29-1 and TRBJ1-1, with a weak D call TRBD1 (5 bases). The CDR3 spans 14 residues. The germline gives CDR1 SQVTM, CDR2 ANQGSEA. Trimming removed 6 bases at V and 4 bases at J, with 18 bases between. As DNA, the CDR3 is TGCAGCGTCTCCATTGAAGTCGGGGGCACTGAAGCTTTCTTT. It translates to CSVSIEVGGTEAFF.

In this sample, this clone turned up a few times. The junction differs from germline at one of its ends, possibly a read error. The chain is built from TRBV24-1 and TRBJ2-2; D uncertain. The CDR3 is made up of 16 amino acids. Germline V gene lookup returns CDR1 KGHDR and CDR2 SFDVKD. Here the CDR3 reads CSTSDLATANTVELFF. For the CDR3, the DNA is TGTTCCACCAGTGATTTGGCGACCGCGAACACCGTGGAGCTGTTTTTT.

As for this clone: Possible read error: a much larger clone is one base away. This chain uses TRBV10-3 with TRBJ2-1; weak D call: TRBD1 (5 bases). V lost 4 bases and J 5 bases, leaving 12 bases between the germline ends. This CDR3 is built from 14 residues. The germline CDR1 and CDR2 sequences are ENHRY and SYGVKD. The CDR3 region is CAISAAGQNNEQFF. DNA for the CDR3: TGTGCCATCAGTGCGGCAGGGCAGAACAATGAGCAGTTCTTC.

This clone was seen at least ten times. This chain joins TRBV3-1 and TRBJ1-5; D perhaps matches TRBD1 (5 bases). CDR1 is LGHDT and CDR2 is YNNKEL in the germline V gene (reference sequence). This CDR3 contains 15 residues. V lost 4 bases, J lost 2 bases, and 12 bases lay in between. In DNA form, the CDR3 reads TGTGCCAGCAGCCTAACCGGGGGAGGCAATCAGCCCCAGCATTTT. Residues: CASSLTGGGNQPQHF.

In this sample, this clone turned up a few times. This chain joins TRBV19 and TRBJ1-6, with D unclear. The germline V gene encodes CDR1 LNHDA and CDR2 SQIVND (reference sequence). Trimming removed 5 bases at V and 8 bases at J, with 10 bases between. The CDR3 has 13 residues. CDR3 DNA: TGTGCCAGTAGTTTCAAGTCAGATTCACCCCTCCACTTT. It yields the protein CASSFKSDSPLHF.

J is TRBJ1-1 and V is TRBV25-1; no reliable D call. This CDR3 has 14 amino acids. Trimming left V 0 bases short and J 4 bases short, with 9 bases between. Germline CDR1 MGHDK, CDR2 SYGVNS. The CDR3 region is CASSEYIGSTEAFF. DNA of the CDR3: TGTGCCAGCAGTGAATATATCGGGAGCACTGAAGCTTTCTTT.

This clone came up many times. The rearrangement uses TRBV6-1 and TRBJ2-2, with D possibly TRBD2 on 5 matching bases. The V gene's germline CDR1 is MNHNS and CDR2 SASEGT. V was shortened by 6 bases and J by 0 bases, with 14 bases between the two germline ends. This CDR3 has 16 residues. The CDR3 nucleotides read TGTGCCAGCAGGGAAAAGGGAGCTCCGAACACCGGGGAGCTGTTTTTT. This translates into CASREKGAPNTGELFF.

Many counts were recorded for this clone. The V gene is TRBV10-3, the J gene TRBJ2-2; perhaps D is TRBD1 or TRBD2 (6 bases each). V lost 11 bases, J lost 6 bases, and 19 bases lay in between. This CDR3 is built from 14 residues. Per the germline V gene, CDR1 is ENHRY and CDR2 is SYGVKD. The CDR3 here is CASTGARDAGELFF. In DNA, the CDR3 is TGTGCCTCAACGGGGGCGAGAGACGCCGGGGAGCTGTTTTTT.